This T cell receptor beta chain was obtained from a study of T cell responses to AZD1222 COVID-19 vaccine. Some clones are missing from TCRdb's copy, which holds only in-frame ones; the method was immunoSEQ multiplex PCR. Altogether over 130,000 clones are present, 93% being singletons, with the ten largest covering 4.5% to 5.5%. V lost 4 bases and J lost 5, with 14 bases in between. CDR3 length equals 14 residues. In germline, CDR1 is MNHEY, CDR2 SVGAGI. The sample consisted of peripheral blood, taken on day 0 of AZD1222 vaccination. The chain has TRBV6-5 and TRBJ1-2; the D gene is possibly TRBD1 (5 bases). This TCR derives from an adult in good health. The CDR3 loop reads CASSSTPTVYGYTF. The CDR3, as DNA: TGTGCCAGCAGTTCTACTCCGACAGTTTATGGCTACACCTTC.